This TCR beta chain was sequenced for a study of response to subunit inactivated influenza vaccine. TCRdb ran MiXCR on the RT-PCR reads and lists one entry per CDR3 protein. The repertoire holds 590,000 or so distinct CDR3 sequences, 14% seen once, with about 7.6% in the top ten. The CDR3 length is 14 residues. Germline V gene lookup returns CDR1 MNHNS and CDR2 SASEGT. V dropped 7 bases and J dropped 0; count of bases not matched to a gene: 5. Source: PBMCs from blood, taken 14 to 15 days before vaccination. The V gene is TRBV6-1, the J gene TRBJ1-1, with 7 positions matching TRBD1. The clonotype originates from a man in his forties or fifties who received an inactivated influenza vaccine. The CDR3 sequence: CASNIGQVNTEAFF. DNA of the CDR3: TGTGCCAGCAATATAGGACAGGTGAACACTGAAGCTTTCTTT.